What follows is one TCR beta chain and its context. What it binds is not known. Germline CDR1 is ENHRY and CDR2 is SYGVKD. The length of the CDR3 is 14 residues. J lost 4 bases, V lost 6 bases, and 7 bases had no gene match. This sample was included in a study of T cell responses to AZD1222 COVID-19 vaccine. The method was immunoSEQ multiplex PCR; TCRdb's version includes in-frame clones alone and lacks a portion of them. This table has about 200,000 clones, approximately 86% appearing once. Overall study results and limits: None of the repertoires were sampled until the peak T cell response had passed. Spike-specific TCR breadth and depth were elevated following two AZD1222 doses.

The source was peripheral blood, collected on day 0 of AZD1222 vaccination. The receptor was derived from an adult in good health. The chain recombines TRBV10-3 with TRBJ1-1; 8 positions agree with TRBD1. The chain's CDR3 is CAIRTDRGGTEAFF. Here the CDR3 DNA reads TGTGCCATCAGGACCGACAGGGGAGGCACTGAAGCTTTCTTT.